A single sample is the source of the 26 T cell receptor beta chains below, sequenced in a study of cytomegalovirus exposure and HLA in healthy donors. Researchers ran the PCR with 60 Vbeta and 13 Jbeta primers. Assay used: immunoSEQ multiplex PCR; TCRdb lists only in-frame clones, some missing. Of about 200,000 clones in the sample, approximately 77% were seen once. Sequencing was performed on PBMCs. These receptor sequences come from a man aged 35 to 55 in good health and CMV-seropositive.

This rearrangement joins TRBV9 to TRBJ2-1; TRBD2 matches at 7 bases. Trimming at V came to 3 bases and at J to 8 bases, leaving 11 bases not matched to a gene. Germline loops: CDR1 SGDLS, CDR2 YYNGEE. The length of the CDR3 is 15 residues. This CDR3 reads CASSDELGGRDEQFF. CDR3 nucleotide sequence: TGTGCCAGCAGCGACGAACTTGGGGGGAGGGATGAGCAGTTCTTC.

The chain links TRBV5-5 to TRBJ1-2; D perhaps matches TRBD1 (6 bases). V lost 2 bases to trimming and J lost 1 base, with 12 bases between them. The CDR3 consists of 15 residues. Germline V gives CDR1 SGHKS, CDR2 YYEKEE (reference sequence). The CDR3 nucleotides read TGTGCCAGCAGCTTCCGGGACAAGCGTAACTATGGCTACACCTTC. Residues: CASSFRDKRNYGYTF.

V gene TRBV29-1 combines with J gene TRBJ1-4, with D possibly being TRBD1 (6 bases). Germline assignment: CDR1 SQVTM and CDR2 ANQGSEA. Trimming cost V 4 bases and J 7 bases, with 13 bases left between them. The CDR3 is 13 amino acids. CDR3 sequence reads: CSVGGRLGEKLFF. CDR3 bases: TGCAGCGTTGGGGGGCGTTTGGGTGAAAAACTGTTTTTT.

This clone occurred once. The chain combines TRBV28 with TRBJ2-7; possibly TRBD1 for D (5 bases). This CDR3 is built from 15 residues. V was trimmed by 7 bases and J by 2 bases, leaving 18 bases between them. Per germline, CDR1 MDHEN and CDR2 SYDVKM. The DNA of the CDR3 is TGTGCCAGCAACGCTCCACGACAGTCGACCTACGAGCAGTACTTC. Its translation is CASNAPRQSTYEQYF.

This rearrangement joins TRBV5-1 to TRBJ2-1; 7 nucleotides match TRBD1. V lost 1 base to trimming and J lost 0 bases; unmatched junction nucleotides: 4. This CDR3 region has 16 residues. The germline CDR1 and CDR2 sequences are SGHRS and YFSETQ. The CDR3 DNA is TGCGCCAGCAGCTTGTCGACAGGGAGCTCCTACAATGAGCAGTTCTTC. Translated: CASSLSTGSSYNEQFF.

The chain uses TRBV7-9 and TRBJ2-1; D might be TRBD2 (5 bases). Germline CDR1 reads SEHNR; CDR2 reads FQNEAQ (reference sequence). Trimming pared 5 bases from V and 6 bases from J, leaving 11 bases between. This CDR3 has 13 amino acids. The CDR3 DNA reads as TGTGCCAGCAGCGGGGAGAAGGCCAATGAGCAGTTCTTC. Protein product: CASSGEKANEQFF.

This clone was counted a single time. The J gene is TRBJ1-6, the V gene TRBV7-9; a weak D match, TRBD1 (6 bases). This CDR3 is built from 15 residues. Germline V lookup: CDR1 SEHNR, CDR2 FQNEAQ (reference sequence). V shed 5 bases and J shed 11 bases, with 19 bases lying between them. CDR3 sequence reads: CASSAKQGESAPLHF. In DNA form, the CDR3 reads TGTGCCAGCAGCGCTAAACAGGGCGAGTCGGCACCCCTCCACTTT.

V and J are TRBV6-6 and TRBJ2-7, with 7 positions matching TRBD2. Germline V gene sequence: CDR1 MNHNY, CDR2 SVGAGI (reference sequence). The CDR3 runs 14 residues. Trimming cost V 2 bases and J 5 bases; bases outside gene matches: 6. CDR3 DNA sequence: TGTGCCAGCAGTTACGGGGGGGTCAGCGACGAGCAGTACTTC. Amino acid sequence: CASSYGGVSDEQYF.

This chain links TRBV4-2 with TRBJ1-6; 7 bases map to TRBD1. Germline values: CDR1 LGHNA, CDR2 YNFKEQ. J gave up 0 bases and V 2 bases, and 7 bases lay outside the gene matches. The CDR3 is 18 amino acids. CDR3 amino acids: CASSQKTGASSYNSPLHF. The CDR3 DNA is TGTGCCAGCAGCCAAAAAACAGGGGCCAGCTCCTATAATTCACCCCTCCACTTT.

The chain is built from TRBV18 and TRBJ2-3, with 9 bases matching TRBD2. Germline V lookup: CDR1 KGHSH, CDR2 LQKENI. The CDR3 covers 16 residues. J gave up 6 bases and V 0 bases, and 7 bases lay outside the gene matches. CDR3 in amino acids: CASSPPASGTGDTQYF. The CDR3 DNA reads as TGTGCCAGCTCACCACCGGCTAGCGGGACGGGGGATACGCAGTATTTT.

This chain joins TRBV4-1 and TRBJ2-1; D ambiguous. The CDR3 consists of 17 residues. V lost 1 base and J lost 0, with 13 bases in between. Germline V gene data show CDR1 as MGHRA and CDR2 as YSYEKL. The DNA of the CDR3 is TGCGCCAGCAGCCAAGGGCGGTCGCGGAGCTCCTACAATGAGCAGTTCTTC. Translating gives CASSQGRSRSSYNEQFF.

The chain carries TRBV18 and TRBJ2-7; D is perhaps TRBD1 (6 bases). The CDR3 totals 13 residues. Germline assignment: CDR1 KGHSH and CDR2 LQKENI. V dropped 5 bases and J dropped 3 bases, with 11 bases sitting between them. In DNA, the CDR3 is TGTGCCAGCTCAGCCGGGACAAACTACGAGCAGTACTTC. Protein product: CASSAGTNYEQYF.

This chain links TRBV7-2 with TRBJ2-5, with unresolved D. Per germline, CDR1 SGHTA and CDR2 FQGNSA. The CDR3 runs 13 residues. V was trimmed by 8 bases and J by 4 bases, leaving 14 bases between them. CDR3 amino acids: CASQVPLGETQYF. DNA for the CDR3: TGTGCCAGCCAGGTCCCACTGGGAGAGACCCAGTACTTC.

V is TRBV4-3 and J is TRBJ2-3; possible D gene TRBD2, 6 bases. The ends were cut back, 1 base at V and 0 bases at J, with 14 bases in the middle. The germline V gene encodes CDR1 LGHNA and CDR2 YSLEER. The CDR3 has 17 residues. The CDR3 protein is CASSQGGSGPSTDTQYF. The CDR3 nucleotides read TGCGCCAGCAGCCAAGGGGGTAGCGGCCCTAGCACAGATACGCAGTATTTT.

The chain links TRBV28 to TRBJ2-7, with 8 bases fitting TRBD2. V lost 5 bases and J lost 2; bases outside the gene matches: 8. This CDR3 has 15 amino acids. The germline V gene has CDR1 MDHEN and CDR2 SYDVKM. The CDR3 bases are TGTGCCAGCAGTACATCCGGGACTAGTACCTACGAGCAGTACTTC. Amino acids: CASSTSGTSTYEQYF.

J is TRBJ2-3 and V is TRBV5-1; 10 nucleotides match TRBD2. The CDR3 extends over 16 amino acids. Germline V lookup: CDR1 SGHRS, CDR2 YFSETQ. Unmatched junction bases numbered 7, after V lost 5 bases and J lost 1 base. This chain's CDR3 is CASRSSGRAGTDTQYF. The CDR3 coding sequence is TGCGCCAGCAGGTCGAGCGGGAGGGCCGGCACAGATACGCAGTATTTT. The full variable domain, with the rest looked up from reference TRBV5-1 and TRBJ2-3, is KAGVTQTPRYLIKTRGQQVTLSCSPISGHRSVSWYQQTPGQGLQFLFEYFSETQRNKGNFPGRFSGRQFSNSRSEMNVSTLELGDSALYLCASRSSGRAGTDTQYFGPGTRLTVL.

The rearrangement links TRBV7-2 to TRBJ1-3; D uncertain. Trimming left V 5 bases short and J 4 bases short, with 18 bases between. In germline, CDR1 is SGHTA, CDR2 FQGNSA. The CDR3 has 16 residues. CDR3 residues: CASSPPRRSRGNTIYF. The CDR3 nucleotides are TGTGCCAGCAGCCCCCCGAGAAGGAGCCGAGGAAACACCATATATTTT.

The chain is built from TRBV2 and TRBJ2-1; 7 bases are a match to TRBD1. Trimming took 5 bases from V and 1 from J; bases not matched to a gene: 2. Germline CDR1 reads SNHLY; CDR2 reads FYNNEI. The CDR3 is 14 amino acids. The CDR3 region has the DNA TGTGCCAGCAGTAAGGGACAGTCCTACAATGAGCAGTTCTTC. Amino acids: CASSKGQSYNEQFF. The entire variable domain, with the rest obtained from reference TRBV2 and TRBJ2-1, is as follows: EPEVTQTPSHQVTQMGQEVILRCVPISNHLYFYWYRQILGQKVEFLVSFYNNEISEKSEIFDDQFSVERPDGSNFTLKIRSTKLEDSAMYFCASSKGQSYNEQFFGPGTRLTVL.

This chain joins TRBV5-8 and TRBJ1-4, with 12 bases aligning to TRBD1. J was trimmed by 8 bases and V by 5 bases; bases with no gene match: 13. The CDR3 spans 17 residues. Germline V gene sequence: CDR1 SGHTS, CDR2 YDEGEE. CDR3 DNA: TGTGCCAGCAGTTCCGGGACAGGGGGCCAGCTAGGCGAAAAACTGTTTTTT. Residues: CASSSGTGGQLGEKLFF.

The genes are TRBV7-2 and TRBJ1-6; 8 bases are shared with TRBD1. Germline lookup yields CDR1 SGHTA and CDR2 FQGNSA. The J segment lost 5 bases and the V segment lost 5 bases, leaving 8 bases of the junction unmatched. This CDR3 region has 16 residues. The chain's CDR3 is CASSPRGPTDNSPLHF. The CDR3 bases are TGTGCCAGCAGCCCCAGGGGGCCGACCGATAATTCACCCCTCCACTTT.

This clone was found a few times. This chain connects TRBV5-1 to TRBJ2-7, with 7 bases aligning to TRBD1. CDR1 and CDR2 from the germline V gene are SGHRS and YFSETQ. The CDR3 extends over 17 amino acids. V dropped 3 bases and J dropped 3; count of bases not matched to a gene: 15. CDR3 nucleotide sequence: TGCGCCAGCAGCTCTGGACCTAGACAGGGAGTTATCTACGAGCAGTACTTC. Translating it yields CASSSGPRQGVIYEQYF.

The V and J genes are TRBV29-1 and TRBJ1-1; no clear D. Germline loops: CDR1 SQVTM, CDR2 ANQGSEA. The CDR3 has 12 amino acids. Deletions cut 7 bases from V and 2 bases from J, with 11 bases between. DNA for the CDR3: TGCAGCGGGCGGGATTATAACACTGAAGCTTTCTTT. It yields the protein CSGRDYNTEAFF.

This sequence joins TRBV11-2 and TRBJ2-5; 8 bases agree with TRBD2. CDR1 is SGHAT, CDR2 FQNNGV, per germline. There are 16 residues in the CDR3. Trimming cost V 5 bases and J 1 base; bases outside gene matches: 9. CDR3 protein: CASSPGVAGTQETQYF. For the CDR3, the DNA is TGTGCCAGCAGCCCCGGGGTAGCGGGGACCCAAGAGACCCAGTACTTC.

V gene TRBV10-1 combines with J gene TRBJ2-5; 8 nucleotides align to TRBD2. V lost 4 bases and J lost 3; bases outside the gene matches: 4. Germline values: CDR1 WNHNN, CDR2 SYGVQD (reference sequence). The CDR3 length is 14 residues. CDR3 in DNA: TGCGCCAGCAGTGCGGGGGGGGGCGAAGAGACCCAGTACTTC. Its protein product is CASSAGGGEETQYF.

V gene TRBV5-1 combines with J gene TRBJ2-1; 8 bases align to TRBD1. CDR1 SGHRS and CDR2 YFSETQ come from the germline V gene. The length of the CDR3 is 17 residues. V gave up 5 bases and J gave up 0 bases; unmatched junction bases: 10. The CDR3: CASRQPRGPSSYNEQFF. Here the CDR3 DNA reads TGCGCCAGCAGACAACCCAGGGGGCCTAGCTCCTACAATGAGCAGTTCTTC. The variable domain in full, completed from reference TRBV5-1 and TRBJ2-1, reads KAGVTQTPRYLIKTRGQQVTLSCSPISGHRSVSWYQQTPGQGLQFLFEYFSETQRNKGNFPGRFSGRQFSNSRSEMNVSTLELGDSALYLCASRQPRGPSSYNEQFFGPGTRLTVL.

J is TRBJ1-5 and V is TRBV19; D call uncertain. The CDR3 sequence is 15 residues long. Germline values: CDR1 LNHDA, CDR2 SQIVND (reference sequence). The germline V and J ends were trimmed by 3 bases and 1 base, with 10 bases remaining between them. The CDR3 DNA reads TGTGCCAGTAGTATCGGGAGACGGAGCAATCAGCCCCAGCATTTT. Its protein is CASSIGRRSNQPQHF.